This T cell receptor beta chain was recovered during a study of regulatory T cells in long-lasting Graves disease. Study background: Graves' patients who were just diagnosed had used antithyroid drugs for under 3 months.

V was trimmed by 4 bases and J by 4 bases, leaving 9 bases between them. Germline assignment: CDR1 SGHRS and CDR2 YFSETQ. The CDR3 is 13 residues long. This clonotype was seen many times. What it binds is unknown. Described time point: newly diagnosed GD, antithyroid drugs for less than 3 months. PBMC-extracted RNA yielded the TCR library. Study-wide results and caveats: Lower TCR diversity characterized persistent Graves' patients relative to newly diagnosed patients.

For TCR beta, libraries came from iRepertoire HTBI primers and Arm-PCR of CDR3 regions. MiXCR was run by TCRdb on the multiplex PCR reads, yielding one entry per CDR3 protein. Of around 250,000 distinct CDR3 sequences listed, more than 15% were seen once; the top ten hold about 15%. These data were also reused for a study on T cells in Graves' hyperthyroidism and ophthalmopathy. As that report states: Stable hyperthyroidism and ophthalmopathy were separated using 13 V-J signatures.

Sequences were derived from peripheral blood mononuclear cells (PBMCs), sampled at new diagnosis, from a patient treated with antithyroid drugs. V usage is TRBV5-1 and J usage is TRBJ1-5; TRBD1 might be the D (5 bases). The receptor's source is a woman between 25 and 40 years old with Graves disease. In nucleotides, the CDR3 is TGCGCCAGCAGCCCGGACACGAATCAGCCCCAGCATTTT. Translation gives CASSPDTNQPQHF.